The 32 T cell receptor beta chains listed next were all sequenced from one sample in a study of regulatory T cells in long-lasting Graves disease. Investigators prepared the TCR beta libraries by applying iRepertoire HTBI primers and Arm-PCR of CDR3 regions. TCRdb independently ran MiXCR on the multiplex PCR reads; one entry per CDR3 protein. Of 550,000 to 700,000 distinct CDR3 sequences in the sample, around 15% were seen once. Time point here: newly diagnosed GD, antithyroid drugs for less than 3 months. The TCR library was prepared using RNA isolated from PBMCs. These same records also appear under a second study, on T cells in Graves' hyperthyroidism and ophthalmopathy.

The material was peripheral blood mononuclear cells (PBMCs), obtained at new diagnosis, from a patient treated with antithyroid drugs. These TCRs come from a man between 18 and 29 years old with Graves disease.

The V gene is TRBV19, the J gene TRBJ2-1, with D hard to call. V dropped 3 bases and J dropped 0 bases, with 12 bases sitting between them. Germline V gives CDR1 LNHDA, CDR2 SQIVND (reference sequence). The CDR3 contains 16 residues. This CDR3 is CASSIDRRSSYNEQFF. CDR3 in DNA: TGTGCCAGTAGTATCGATCGAAGGAGCTCCTACAATGAGCAGTTCTTC.

This chain uses TRBV9 with TRBJ2-7; 9 bases line up with TRBD2. Germline V CDR1 and CDR2: SGDLS, YYNGEE. The CDR3 is 16 amino acids. The ends lost 4 bases at V and 3 bases at J; junction bases unmatched: 11. The CDR3, as DNA: TGTGCCAGCAGCAAAGGGACTAGCAAAGAGAACTACGAGCAGTACTTC. Translating gives CASSKGTSKENYEQYF.

This clonotype has only a few counts. The chain carries TRBV28 and TRBJ2-1, with 7 bases aligning to TRBD2. V trimming: 4 bases; J trimming: 4 bases; junction bases outside the gene matches: 10. Germline loops: CDR1 MDHEN, CDR2 SYDVKM. The CDR3 runs to 16 residues. CDR3 sequence reads: CASSSLRGGLYNEQFF. As DNA, the CDR3 is TGTGCCAGCAGTTCCCTGAGGGGAGGGCTTTACAATGAGCAGTTCTTC.

This clonotype was counted only a few times. The chain recombines TRBV6-2 or TRBV6-3 with TRBJ2-7; a weak D match, TRBD2 (5 bases). The CDR3 covers 11 residues. Looked up from germline, CDR1 is MNHEY and CDR2 is SVGEGT. Trimming cost V 6 bases and J 7 bases, with 10 bases left between them. Here the CDR3 DNA reads TGTGCCAGCAGCTATCTAGCAGAGCAGTACTTC. This translates into CASSYLAEQYF.

As for this clonotype: A much larger clone lies one base from this, so it may be a read error. The rearrangement uses TRBV6-1 and TRBJ2-1; D is unresolved. Germline V gene data show CDR1 as MNHNS and CDR2 as SASEGT. The CDR3 runs 16 residues. V lost 5 bases, J lost 0 bases, and 14 bases lay in between. In nucleotides, the CDR3 is TGTGCCAGCAGTCCGCAGCAGGAAAGCTCCTACAATGAGCAGTTCTTC. Residues: CASSPQQESSYNEQFF.

This clonotype turned up a few times. The chain combines TRBV7-9 with TRBJ2-6, with D perhaps matching TRBD1 (5 bases). CDR3 length equals 16 residues. The V gene lost 1 base and the J gene lost 4 bases, with 11 bases spanning the gap. Germline values: CDR1 SEHNR, CDR2 FQNEAQ (reference sequence). CDR3 nucleotide sequence: TGTGCCAGCAGCTTAGAGGGGCATCCAGGGGCCAACGTCCTGACTTTC. Amino acids: CASSLEGHPGANVLTF. Looking up the rest from reference TRBV7-9 and TRBJ2-6 gives the full variable domain: DTGVSQNPRHKITKRGQNVTFRCDPISEHNRLYWYRQTLGQGPEFLTYFQNEAQLEKSRLLSDRFSAERPKGSFSTLEIQRTEQGDSAMYLCASSLEGHPGANVLTFGAGSRLTVL.

This clonotype has at least ten counts. The chain has TRBV12-3 or TRBV12-4 and TRBJ2-7, with TRBD1 matching over 11 bases. The CDR3 is made up of 16 amino acids. The trim removed 7 bases at V and 3 bases at J, leaving 11 bases unmatched. CDR3 loop: CASTPGPGQGVYEQYF. The CDR3 nucleotides are TGTGCCAGCACCCCGGGACCGGGACAGGGGGTCTACGAGCAGTACTTC.

DNA for the CDR3: TGTGCCAGCTCACCTGCCGGGCCCTCGGAGCAGTACTTC. It codes for CASSPAGPSEQYF. The gene calls are TRBV18 and TRBJ2-7; D unresolved. The V end lost 3 bases, the J end lost 7 bases, and 13 bases lay between the germline ends. CDR1 and CDR2 from the germline V gene are KGHSH and LQKENI. The CDR3 covers 13 residues.

This clonotype was detected many times. The V and J genes are TRBV28 and TRBJ1-2, with D unresolved. CDR1 MDHEN and CDR2 SYDVKM come from the germline V gene. There are 13 residues in the CDR3. Trimming stripped 2 bases from V and 2 bases from J, with 6 bases between. The CDR3 reads CASSLGQNYGYTF. In DNA form, the CDR3 reads TGTGCCAGCAGTTTAGGGCAGAACTATGGCTACACCTTC.

This chain links TRBV6-2 or TRBV6-3 with TRBJ2-1; 8 nucleotides match TRBD2. Germline CDR1 is MNHEY and CDR2 is SVGEGT. The CDR3 sequence is 14 residues long. Germline trimming cut 5 bases from V and 6 bases from J; bases unmatched to any gene: 6. The DNA for the CDR3 is TGTGCCAGCAGTCGTGGACTAGCCCGCAATGAGCAGTTCTTC. It translates to CASSRGLARNEQFF.

As for this clonotype: At one of its ends the junction is not consistent with the germline gene, which may arise from a read error. The V and J genes are TRBV7-3 and TRBJ2-2; D is uncertain. This CDR3 is 12 amino acids long. Germline lookup yields CDR1 SGHTA and CDR2 FQGTGA. The CDR3 region has the DNA TGTGCCAACAGCTCCCGTACCGGGGAGCTGTTTTTT. It yields the protein CANSSRTGELFF.

This clonotype has only a few counts. The chain couples TRBV12-3 or TRBV12-4 to TRBJ1-2; unclear D gene. Trimming left V 3 bases short and J 3 bases short, with 11 bases between. This CDR3 is built from 14 residues. The DNA for the CDR3 is TGTGCCAGCAGTTTGTCCAGGTTAGACTATGGCTACACCTTC. Translation gives CASSLSRLDYGYTF.

V usage is TRBV18 and J usage is TRBJ2-2; maybe TRBD2 (5 bases). V was trimmed by 1 base and J by 6 bases, leaving 12 bases between them. This CDR3 spans 15 amino acids. Germline CDR1 and CDR2: KGHSH and LQKENI. The CDR3 nucleotides read TGTGCCAGCTCACCACGTCACGGGGTTCCCGGGGAGCTGTTTTTT. The encoded protein is CASSPRHGVPGELFF.

CDR3 amino acids: CASSYPRMAGNTIYF. The CDR3 coding sequence is TGTGCCAGCAGTTACCCCAGGATGGCTGGAAACACCATATATTTT. This chain joins TRBV12-3 or TRBV12-4 and TRBJ1-3; unclear D gene. The CDR3 is 15 residues long. The V end lost 4 bases, the J end lost 2 bases, and 12 bases lay between the germline ends.

This chain uses TRBV3-1 with TRBJ1-5; D gene unclear. The length of the CDR3 is 12 residues. V was trimmed by 1 base and J by 7 bases, leaving 5 bases between them. CDR1 is LGHDT, CDR2 YNNKEL, per germline (reference sequence). The DNA of the CDR3 is TGTGCCAGCAGCCAAGGCAGGCAGCCCCAGCATTTT. Protein product: CASSQGRQPQHF.

The chain couples TRBV19 to TRBJ2-5, with D maybe TRBD2 (7 bases). The V end was cut by 9 bases, the J end by 5 bases, with 16 bases between. This CDR3 is built from 13 residues. CDR1 LNHDA and CDR2 SQIVND come from the germline V gene (reference sequence). The CDR3 region is CASGEGTRETQYF. The CDR3 DNA reads as TGTGCCAGCGGGGAGGGGACACGGGAGACCCAGTACTTC.

This clonotype was counted ten times or more. The chain employs TRBV12-3 or TRBV12-4 and TRBJ1-2; TRBD1 might be the D (5 bases). The CDR3 totals 15 residues. V lost 2 bases and J 4 bases, leaving 14 bases between the germline ends. The CDR3 is CASSLQSAGPYGYTF. The CDR3 region has the DNA TGTGCCAGCAGTTTACAATCAGCAGGGCCCTATGGCTACACCTTC.

There are many counts of this clonotype. The rearrangement links TRBV12-3 or TRBV12-4 to TRBJ1-2; unclear D gene. The CDR3 has 17 amino acids. V shed 5 bases and J shed 8 bases, with 27 bases lying between them. DNA for the CDR3: TGTGCCAGCAGTCCACGCCTTGGGAGTGGCCGACCGACGGGCTACACCTTC. This encodes CASSPRLGSGRPTGYTF.

At least ten counts were recorded for this clonotype. This sequence joins TRBV28 and TRBJ2-7; 13 nucleotides match TRBD2. Trimming took 5 bases from V and 3 from J; bases not matched to a gene: 4. CDR3 size: 15 residues. The germline gives CDR1 MDHEN, CDR2 SYDVKM. DNA of the CDR3: TGTGCCAGCAGTCCCCGACTAGCGGGAGGCTACGAGCAGTACTTC. Amino acid sequence: CASSPRLAGGYEQYF.

This clonotype was counted many times. J is TRBJ2-3 and V is TRBV15; TRBD2 matches at 11 bases. This CDR3 spans 15 amino acids. Unmatched junction bases numbered 1, after V lost 2 bases and J lost 3 bases. Germline CDR1 is LNHNV and CDR2 is YYDKDF (reference sequence). The CDR3 region is CATSRRLAGTDTQYF. The DNA of the CDR3 is TGTGCCACCAGCAGAAGACTAGCGGGGACAGATACGCAGTATTTT. The complete variable domain, with remaining parts taken from reference TRBV15 and TRBJ2-3, reads DAMVIQNPRYQVTQFGKPVTLSCSQTLNHNVMYWYQQKSSQAPKLLFHYYDKDFNNEADTPDNFQSRRPNTSFCFLDIRSPGLGDTAMYLCATSRRLAGTDTQYFGPGTRLTVL.

This clonotype has a handful of counts. The V call is TRBV10-3, the J call TRBJ1-6; perhaps TRBD1 as D (5 bases). This CDR3 is 15 amino acids long. V lost 6 bases and J 4 bases, leaving 13 bases between the germline ends. CDR1 is ENHRY, CDR2 SYGVKD, per germline. CDR3 region: CAIRADSAYNSPLHF. CDR3 nucleotides: TGTGCCATCAGGGCAGACAGCGCTTATAATTCACCCCTCCACTTT.

This clonotype appeared many times. This chain connects TRBV12-3 or TRBV12-4 to TRBJ2-1, with D possibly TRBD2 on 6 matching bases. V gave up 5 bases and J gave up 8 bases, with 19 bases separating them. This CDR3 spans 15 amino acids. The CDR3: CASSPRRPGTYEQFF. The CDR3 region has the DNA TGTGCCAGCAGTCCCCGCCGACCCGGGACTTATGAGCAGTTCTTC.

The V gene is TRBV18, the J gene TRBJ2-1, with a tentative D call TRBD2 (6 bases). Trimming took 1 base from V and 7 from J, leaving 17 bases between them. Germline lookup yields CDR1 KGHSH and CDR2 LQKENI. The CDR3 runs to 16 residues. The CDR3 is CASSPRGGLGLNEQFF. The DNA of the CDR3 is TGTGCCAGCTCACCACGGGGAGGACTTGGGTTAAATGAGCAGTTCTTC.

This clonotype was seen ten or more times. One end of the junction is discordant with germline, which a read error may explain. CDR3 protein: CATSRLPSEAFF. CDR3 coding DNA: TGTGCCACCAGCAGACTACCCTCTGAGGCTTTCTTT. The V gene is TRBV15, the J gene TRBJ1-1; D call uncertain. In germline, CDR1 is LNHNV, CDR2 YYDKDF (reference sequence). This CDR3 contains 12 residues.

This clonotype was observed once. This may be a read error, as it is one base from a much larger clone. The V and J genes are TRBV2 and TRBJ2-2, with 9 nucleotides matching TRBD2. Germline V gives CDR1 SNHLY, CDR2 FYNNEI. The CDR3 loop spans 14 amino acids. CDR3 amino acids: CASSGLAVTGEPFF. CDR3 DNA sequence: TGTGCCAGCAGTGGACTAGCGGTTACCGGGGAGCCGTTTTTT.

This clonotype was seen only a few times. The CDR3, as DNA: TGTGCCAGCAGCTACCGGGACAGGGGCTATACGCAGTATTTT. Its protein is CASSYRDRGYTQYF. V usage is TRBV7-9 and J usage is TRBJ2-3; 10 positions match TRBD1. The junction had 5 bases not matched to a gene; V was cut back by 4 bases and J by 7 bases. The CDR3 has 14 amino acids. CDR1 is SEHNR, CDR2 FQNEAQ, per germline (reference sequence).

Ten or more counts support this clonotype. At one end, the junction sequence differs from germline, possibly due to a read error. The chain uses TRBV7-7 and TRBJ2-1, with 8 bases matching TRBD1. The V gene's germline CDR1 is SSHAT and CDR2 FNYEAQ (reference sequence). CDR3 length: 15 amino acids. CDR3 sequence: CASSLGQGATHEQFF. Written as DNA, the CDR3 is TGTGCTAGCAGCTTAGGGCAGGGGGCGACCCATGAGCAGTTCTTC.

At least ten counts were recorded for this clonotype. The chain carries TRBV3-1 and TRBJ2-3; 13 bases agree with TRBD2. This CDR3 spans 20 amino acids. The junction had 14 bases not matched to a gene; V was cut back by 4 bases and J by 1 base. Looked up from germline, CDR1 is LGHDT and CDR2 is YNNKEL (reference sequence). DNA of the CDR3: TGTGCCAGCAGCCGCATAATTTCCGGGACTAGCGGGACCGGCACAGATACGCAGTATTTT. It yields the protein CASSRIISGTSGTGTDTQYF.

The chain joins TRBV5-5 to TRBJ1-3, with a tentative D call TRBD1 (5 bases). Germline V gene data show CDR1 as SGHKS and CDR2 as YYEKEE (reference sequence). V lost 0 bases to trimming and J lost 6 bases, with 13 bases between them. The CDR3 spans 15 residues. CDR3 in DNA: TGTGCCAGCAGCTTGGTCACAGGCCGTGTAAACACCATATATTTT. Residues: CASSLVTGRVNTIYF.

This chain joins TRBV6-1 and TRBJ1-4, with no clear D. The V and J ends lost 2 bases and 5 bases respectively, with 12 bases between them. Germline V gene sequence: CDR1 MNHNS, CDR2 SASEGT. The CDR3 contains 15 residues. The CDR3 is CASSETWAYNEKLFF. The CDR3 coding sequence is TGTGCCAGCAGTGAAACCTGGGCCTACAATGAAAAACTGTTTTTT.

This clonotype was counted between two and nine times. A read error is possible here, since a much larger clone lies one base away. The gene calls are TRBV11-2 and TRBJ2-7; TRBD2 is a possible D gene (5 bases). V was pared by 0 bases and J by 2 bases, with 14 bases between. Germline V lookup: CDR1 SGHAT, CDR2 FQNNGV. The CDR3 is 16 amino acids. The CDR3 DNA follows: TGTGCCAGCAGCTTAGACGGAATAGCGCTCCCCTACGAGCAGTACTTC. Protein sequence: CASSLDGIALPYEQYF.

This clonotype was observed at least ten times. The V gene is TRBV6-1, the J gene TRBJ2-5; D is uncertain. V lost 2 bases, J lost 1 base, and 5 bases lay in between. The germline CDR1 and CDR2 sequences are MNHNS and SASEGT. This CDR3 has 13 residues. The chain's CDR3 is CASSEHSQETQYF. The CDR3, as DNA: TGTGCCAGCAGTGAACACAGCCAAGAGACCCAGTACTTC.